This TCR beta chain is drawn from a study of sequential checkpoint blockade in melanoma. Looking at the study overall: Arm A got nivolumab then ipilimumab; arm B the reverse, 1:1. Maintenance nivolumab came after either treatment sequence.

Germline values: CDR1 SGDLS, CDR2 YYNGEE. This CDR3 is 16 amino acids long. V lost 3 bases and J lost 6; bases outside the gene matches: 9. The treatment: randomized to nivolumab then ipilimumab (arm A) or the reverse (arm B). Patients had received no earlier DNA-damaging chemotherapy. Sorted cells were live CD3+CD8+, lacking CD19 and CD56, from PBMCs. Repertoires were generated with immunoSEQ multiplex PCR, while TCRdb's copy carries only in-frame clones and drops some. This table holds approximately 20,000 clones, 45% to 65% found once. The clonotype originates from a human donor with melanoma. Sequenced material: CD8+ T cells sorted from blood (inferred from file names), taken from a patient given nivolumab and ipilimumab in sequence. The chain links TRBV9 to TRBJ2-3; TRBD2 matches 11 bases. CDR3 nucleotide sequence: TGTGCCAGCAGCGGAATAGCGGGGGGGCCATCGGATACGCAGTATTTT. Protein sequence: CASSGIAGGPSDTQYF.